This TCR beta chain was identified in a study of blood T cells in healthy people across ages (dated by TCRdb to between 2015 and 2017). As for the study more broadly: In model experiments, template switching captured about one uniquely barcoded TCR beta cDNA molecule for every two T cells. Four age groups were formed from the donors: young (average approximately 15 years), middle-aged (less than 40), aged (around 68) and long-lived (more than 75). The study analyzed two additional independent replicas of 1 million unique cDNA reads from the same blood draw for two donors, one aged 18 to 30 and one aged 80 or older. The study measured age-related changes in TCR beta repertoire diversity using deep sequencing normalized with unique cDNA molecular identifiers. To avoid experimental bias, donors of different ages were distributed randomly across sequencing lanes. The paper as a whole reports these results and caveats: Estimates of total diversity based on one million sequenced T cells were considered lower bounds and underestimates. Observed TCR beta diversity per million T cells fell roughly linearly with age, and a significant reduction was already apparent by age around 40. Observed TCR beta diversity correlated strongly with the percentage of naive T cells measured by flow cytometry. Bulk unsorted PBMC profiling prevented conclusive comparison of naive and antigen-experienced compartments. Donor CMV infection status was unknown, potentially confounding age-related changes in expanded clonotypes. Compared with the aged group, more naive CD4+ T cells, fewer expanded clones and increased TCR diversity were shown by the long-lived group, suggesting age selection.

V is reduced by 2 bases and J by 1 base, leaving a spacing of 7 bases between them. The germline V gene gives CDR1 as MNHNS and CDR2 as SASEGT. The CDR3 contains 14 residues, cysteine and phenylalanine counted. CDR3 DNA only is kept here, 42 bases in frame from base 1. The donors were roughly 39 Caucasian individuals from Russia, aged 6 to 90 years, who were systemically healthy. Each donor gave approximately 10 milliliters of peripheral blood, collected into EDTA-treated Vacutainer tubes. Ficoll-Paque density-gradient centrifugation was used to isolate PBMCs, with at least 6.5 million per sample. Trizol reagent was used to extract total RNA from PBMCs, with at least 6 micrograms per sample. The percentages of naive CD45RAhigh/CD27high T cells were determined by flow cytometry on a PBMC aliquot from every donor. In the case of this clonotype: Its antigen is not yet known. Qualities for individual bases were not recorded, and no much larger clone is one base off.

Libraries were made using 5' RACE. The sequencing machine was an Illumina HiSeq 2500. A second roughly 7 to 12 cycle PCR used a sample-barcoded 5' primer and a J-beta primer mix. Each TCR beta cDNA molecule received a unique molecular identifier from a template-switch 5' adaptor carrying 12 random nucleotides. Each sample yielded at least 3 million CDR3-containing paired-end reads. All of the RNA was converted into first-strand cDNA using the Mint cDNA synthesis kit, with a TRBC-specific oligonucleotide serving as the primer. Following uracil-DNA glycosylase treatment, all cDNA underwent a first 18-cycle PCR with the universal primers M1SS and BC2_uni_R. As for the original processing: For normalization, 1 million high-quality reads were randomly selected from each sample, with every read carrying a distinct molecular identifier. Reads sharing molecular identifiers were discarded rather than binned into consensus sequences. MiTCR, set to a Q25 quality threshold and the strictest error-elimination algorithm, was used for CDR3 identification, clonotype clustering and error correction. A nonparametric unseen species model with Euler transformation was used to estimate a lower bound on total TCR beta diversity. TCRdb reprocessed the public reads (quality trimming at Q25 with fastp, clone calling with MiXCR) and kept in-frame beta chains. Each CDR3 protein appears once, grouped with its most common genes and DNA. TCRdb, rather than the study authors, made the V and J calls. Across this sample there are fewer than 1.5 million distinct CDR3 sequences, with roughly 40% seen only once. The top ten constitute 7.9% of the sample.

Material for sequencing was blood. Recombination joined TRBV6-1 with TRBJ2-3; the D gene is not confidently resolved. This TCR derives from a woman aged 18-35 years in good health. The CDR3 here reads CASSEPGRTDTQYF. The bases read TGTGCCAGCAGTGAACCGGGCCGCACAGATACGCAGTATTTT.